What follows are 2 T cell receptor beta chains derived from one specimen sequenced in a study of cytomegalovirus exposure and HLA in healthy donors. The primer mix had 60 Vbeta and 13 Jbeta primers. Generated by immunoSEQ multiplex PCR, the TCRdb table keeps only in-frame clones and is missing some. The profile covers roughly 150,000 clones, with approximately 75% appearing a single time and less than 2.5% taken by the ten largest. Sequenced: PBMCs. The receptors shown here come from a man between 50 and 59 years old in good health and CMV-seropositive.

The rearrangement links TRBV5-1 to TRBJ1-5, with D perhaps matching TRBD1 (6 bases). CDR1 and CDR2 (germline): SGHRS, YFSETQ. The ends were cut back, 5 bases at V and 2 bases at J, with 26 bases in the middle. This CDR3 is 19 amino acids long. CDR3 sequence: CASRITLAGDPFGNQPQHF. CDR3 DNA: TGCGCCAGCAGGATCACTCTGGCAGGGGATCCGTTCGGCAATCAGCCCCAGCATTTT.

The CDR3 spells CASSQQYDRDGNTIYF. The CDR3 DNA reads TGTGCCAGCAGCCAACAATACGACAGGGACGGAAACACCATATATTTT. J is TRBJ1-3 and V is TRBV5-4; 7 bases are a match to TRBD1. The CDR3 contains 16 residues. Germline V gives CDR1 SGHNT, CDR2 YYREEE (reference sequence). V shed 4 bases, J shed 4 bases, and the junction held 11 bases outside the gene matches.